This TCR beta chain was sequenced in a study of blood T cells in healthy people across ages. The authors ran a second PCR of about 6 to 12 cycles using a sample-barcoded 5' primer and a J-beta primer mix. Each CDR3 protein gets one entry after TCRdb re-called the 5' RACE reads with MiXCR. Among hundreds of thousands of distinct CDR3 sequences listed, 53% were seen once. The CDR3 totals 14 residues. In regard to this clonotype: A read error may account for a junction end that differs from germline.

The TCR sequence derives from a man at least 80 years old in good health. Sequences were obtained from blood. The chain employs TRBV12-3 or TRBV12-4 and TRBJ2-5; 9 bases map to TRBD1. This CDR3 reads CTSSPTGGAETQYF. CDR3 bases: TGTACCAGCAGTCCAACAGGGGGCGCTGAGACCCAGTACTTC.